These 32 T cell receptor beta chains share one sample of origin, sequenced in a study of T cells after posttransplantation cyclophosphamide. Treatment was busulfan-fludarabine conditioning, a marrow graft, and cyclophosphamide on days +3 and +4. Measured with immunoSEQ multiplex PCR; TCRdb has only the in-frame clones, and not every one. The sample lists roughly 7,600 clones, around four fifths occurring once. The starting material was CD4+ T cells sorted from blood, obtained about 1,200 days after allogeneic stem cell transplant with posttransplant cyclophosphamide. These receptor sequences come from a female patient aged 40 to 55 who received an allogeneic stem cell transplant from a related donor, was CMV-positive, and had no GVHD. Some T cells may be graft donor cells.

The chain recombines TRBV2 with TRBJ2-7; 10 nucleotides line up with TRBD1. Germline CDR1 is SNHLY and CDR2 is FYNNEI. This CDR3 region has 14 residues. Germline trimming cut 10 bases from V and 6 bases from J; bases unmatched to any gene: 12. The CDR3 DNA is TGTGCCACCCACTCGGGACAGGGGCCCAGCGAGCAGTACTTC. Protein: CATHSGQGPSEQYF.

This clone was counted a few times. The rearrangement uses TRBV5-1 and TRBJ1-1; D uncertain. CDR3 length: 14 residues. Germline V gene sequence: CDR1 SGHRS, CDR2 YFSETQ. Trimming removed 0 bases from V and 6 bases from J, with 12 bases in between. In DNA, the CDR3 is TGCGCCAGCAGCTTGGGGGCCCCGAGGGCTGAAGCTTTCTTT. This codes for CASSLGAPRAEAFF.

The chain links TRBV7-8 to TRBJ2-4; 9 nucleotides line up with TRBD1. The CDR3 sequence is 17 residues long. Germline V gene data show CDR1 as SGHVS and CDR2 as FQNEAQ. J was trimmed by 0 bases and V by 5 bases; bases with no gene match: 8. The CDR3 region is CASSRQGELGAKNIQYF. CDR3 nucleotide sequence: TGTGCCAGCAGCAGACAGGGGGAACTGGGAGCCAAAAACATTCAGTACTTC.

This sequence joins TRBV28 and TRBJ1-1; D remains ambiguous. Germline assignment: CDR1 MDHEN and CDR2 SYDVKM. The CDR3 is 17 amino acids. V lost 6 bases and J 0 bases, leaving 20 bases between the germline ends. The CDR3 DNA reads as TGTGCCAGCAGGGTACTGGACGGGGTCCGAATGAACACTGAAGCTTTCTTT. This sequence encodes CASRVLDGVRMNTEAFF.

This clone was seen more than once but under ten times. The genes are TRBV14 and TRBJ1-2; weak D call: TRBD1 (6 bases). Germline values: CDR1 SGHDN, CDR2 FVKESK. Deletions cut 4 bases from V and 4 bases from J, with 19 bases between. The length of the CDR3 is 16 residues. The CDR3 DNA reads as TGTGCCAGCAGCCCATCAGGGGTGACCCGATTCTATGGCTACACCTTC. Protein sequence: CASSPSGVTRFYGYTF.

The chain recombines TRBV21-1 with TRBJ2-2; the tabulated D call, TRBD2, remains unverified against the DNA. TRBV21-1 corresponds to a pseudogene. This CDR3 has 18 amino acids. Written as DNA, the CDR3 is TGTGCCAGCAGCAAAGAAGGCTGGCGGGCGTCGAACACCGGGGAGCTGTTTTTT. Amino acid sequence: CASSKEGWRASNTGELFF.

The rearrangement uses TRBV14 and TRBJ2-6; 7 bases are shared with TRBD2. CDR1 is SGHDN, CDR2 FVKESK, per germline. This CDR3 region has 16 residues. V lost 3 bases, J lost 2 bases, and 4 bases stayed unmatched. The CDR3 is CASSHMGRAGANVLTF. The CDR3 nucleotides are TGTGCCAGCAGCCACATGGGGAGGGCTGGGGCCAACGTCCTGACTTTC.

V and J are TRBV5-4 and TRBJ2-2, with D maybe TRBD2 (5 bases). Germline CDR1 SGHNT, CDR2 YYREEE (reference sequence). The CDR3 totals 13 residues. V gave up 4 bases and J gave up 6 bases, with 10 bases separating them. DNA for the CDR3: TGTGCCAGCAGCCCTACTAGAGCCGGGGAGCTGTTTTTT. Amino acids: CASSPTRAGELFF.

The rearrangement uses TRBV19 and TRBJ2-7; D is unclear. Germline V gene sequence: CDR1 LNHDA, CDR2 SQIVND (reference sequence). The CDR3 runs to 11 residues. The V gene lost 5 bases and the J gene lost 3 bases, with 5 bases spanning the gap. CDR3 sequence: CASSSYYEQYF. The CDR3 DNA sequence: TGTGCCAGTAGTTCCTACTACGAGCAGTACTTC. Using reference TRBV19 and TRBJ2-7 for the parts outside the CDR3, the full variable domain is DGGITQSPKYLFRKEGQNVTLSCEQNLNHDAMYWYRQDPGQGLRLIYYSQIVNDFQKGDIAEGYSVSREKKESFPLTVTSAQKNPTAFYLCASSSYYEQYFGPGTRLTVT.

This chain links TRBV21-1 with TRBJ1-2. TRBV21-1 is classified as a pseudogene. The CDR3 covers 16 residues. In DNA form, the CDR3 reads TGTGCCAGCAGCAAAGCGGATGGAGGGGCGAGTTGGTGCTACACCTTC. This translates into CASSKADGGASWCYTF.

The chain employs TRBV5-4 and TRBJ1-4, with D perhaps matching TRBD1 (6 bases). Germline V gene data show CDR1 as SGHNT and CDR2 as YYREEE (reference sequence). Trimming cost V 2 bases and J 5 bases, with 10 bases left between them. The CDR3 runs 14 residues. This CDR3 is CASSLQGVNEKLFF. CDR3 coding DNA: TGTGCCAGCAGCTTACAGGGCGTAAATGAAAAACTGTTTTTT.

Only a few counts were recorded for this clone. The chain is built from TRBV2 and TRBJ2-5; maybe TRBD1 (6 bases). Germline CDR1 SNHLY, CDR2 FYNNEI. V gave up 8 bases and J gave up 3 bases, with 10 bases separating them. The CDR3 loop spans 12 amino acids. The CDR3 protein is CASGTSEETQYF. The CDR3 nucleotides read TGTGCCAGCGGGACATCGGAAGAGACCCAGTACTTC.

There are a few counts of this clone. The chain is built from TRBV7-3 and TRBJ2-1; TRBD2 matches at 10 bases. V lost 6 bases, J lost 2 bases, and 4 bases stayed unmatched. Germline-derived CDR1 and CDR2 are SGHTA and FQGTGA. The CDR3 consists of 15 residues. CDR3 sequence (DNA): TGTGCCAGCAGTCTAAGCGGGGGGGCCTACAATGAGCAGTTCTTC. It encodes CASSLSGGAYNEQFF.

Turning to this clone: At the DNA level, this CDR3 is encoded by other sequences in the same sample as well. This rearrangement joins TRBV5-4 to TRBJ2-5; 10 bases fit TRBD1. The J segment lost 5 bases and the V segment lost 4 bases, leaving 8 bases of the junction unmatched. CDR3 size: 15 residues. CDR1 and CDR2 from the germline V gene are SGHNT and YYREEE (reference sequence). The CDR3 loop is CASSPGTGARETQYF. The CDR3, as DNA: TGTGCCAGCAGCCCGGGGACAGGGGCCCGCGAGACCCAGTACTTC.

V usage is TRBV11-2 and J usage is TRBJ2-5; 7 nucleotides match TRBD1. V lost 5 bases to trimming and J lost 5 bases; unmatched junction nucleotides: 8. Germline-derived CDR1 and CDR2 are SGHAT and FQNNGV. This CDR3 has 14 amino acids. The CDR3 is CASSEGVQGETQYF. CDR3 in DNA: TGTGCCAGCAGCGAGGGGGTACAGGGGGAGACCCAGTACTTC.

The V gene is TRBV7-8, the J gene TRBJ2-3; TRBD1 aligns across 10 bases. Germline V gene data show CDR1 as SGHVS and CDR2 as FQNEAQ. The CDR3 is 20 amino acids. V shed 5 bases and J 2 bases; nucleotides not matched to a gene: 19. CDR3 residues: CASSPRLLSRDRGHTDTQYF. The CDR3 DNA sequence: TGTGCCAGCAGCCCCAGACTATTATCCCGGGACAGGGGCCACACAGATACGCAGTATTTT.

Written as DNA, the CDR3 is TGTGCCAGCAGCTTAGACGTGGGGGCGGCAGATACGCAGTATTTT. Amino acid sequence: CASSLDVGAADTQYF. The V gene is TRBV7-9, the J gene TRBJ2-3; D may be TRBD1 (6 bases). CDR1 and CDR2 from the germline V gene are SEHNR and FQNEAQ (reference sequence). This CDR3 comprises 15 residues. V was clipped by 1 base and J by 4 bases, with 12 bases between them.

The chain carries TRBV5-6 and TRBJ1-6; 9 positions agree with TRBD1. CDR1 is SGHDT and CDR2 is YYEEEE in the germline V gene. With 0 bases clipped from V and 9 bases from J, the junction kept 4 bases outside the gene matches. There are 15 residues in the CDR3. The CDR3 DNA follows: TGTGCCAGCAGCTTGGGGGGACAGGGTATTTCACCCCTCCACTTT. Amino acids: CASSLGGQGISPLHF.

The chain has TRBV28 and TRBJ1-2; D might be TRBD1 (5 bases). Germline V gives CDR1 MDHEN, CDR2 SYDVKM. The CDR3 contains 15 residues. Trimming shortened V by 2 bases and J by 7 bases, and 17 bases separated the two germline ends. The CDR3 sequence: CASSLGSQGAFGYTF. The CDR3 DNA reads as TGTGCCAGCAGTTTAGGGTCCCAAGGGGCCTTTGGCTACACCTTC.

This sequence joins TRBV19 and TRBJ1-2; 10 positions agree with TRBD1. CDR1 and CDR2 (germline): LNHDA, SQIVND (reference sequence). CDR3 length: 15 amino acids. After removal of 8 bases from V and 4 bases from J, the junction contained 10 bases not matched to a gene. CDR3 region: CASFVRDRGSYGYTF. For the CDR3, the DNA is TGTGCCAGTTTTGTCCGGGACAGGGGTAGCTATGGCTACACCTTC.

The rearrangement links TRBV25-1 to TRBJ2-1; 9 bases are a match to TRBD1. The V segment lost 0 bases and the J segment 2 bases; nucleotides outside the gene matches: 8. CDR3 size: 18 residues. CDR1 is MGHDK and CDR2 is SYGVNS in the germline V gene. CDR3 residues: CASSEYGQGHSAYNEQFF. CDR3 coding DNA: TGTGCCAGCAGTGAATATGGACAGGGGCATAGCGCCTACAATGAGCAGTTCTTC. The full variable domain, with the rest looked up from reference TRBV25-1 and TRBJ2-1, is EADIYQTPRYLVIGTGKKITLECSQTMGHDKMYWYQQDPGMELHLIHYSYGVNSTEKGDLSSESTVSRIRTEHFPLTLESARPSHTSQYLCASSEYGQGHSAYNEQFFGPGTRLTVL.

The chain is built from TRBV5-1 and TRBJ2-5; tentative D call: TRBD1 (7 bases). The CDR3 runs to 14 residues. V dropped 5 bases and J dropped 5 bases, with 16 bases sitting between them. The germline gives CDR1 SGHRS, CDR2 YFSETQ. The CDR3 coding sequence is TGCGCCAGCAGTGGTCAGGGGGGTTTCGAGACCCAGTACTTC. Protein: CASSGQGGFETQYF.

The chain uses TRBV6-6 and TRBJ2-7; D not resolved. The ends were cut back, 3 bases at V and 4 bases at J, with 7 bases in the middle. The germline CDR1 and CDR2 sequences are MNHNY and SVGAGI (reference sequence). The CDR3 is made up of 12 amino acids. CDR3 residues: CASSYSSYEQYF. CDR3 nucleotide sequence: TGTGCCAGCAGTTATTCCTCGTACGAGCAGTACTTC.

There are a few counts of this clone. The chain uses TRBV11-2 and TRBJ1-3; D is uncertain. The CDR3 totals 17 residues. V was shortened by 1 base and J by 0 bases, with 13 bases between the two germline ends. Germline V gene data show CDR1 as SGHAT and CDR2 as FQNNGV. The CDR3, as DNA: TGTGCCAGCAGCTTAGGTTGGGCCGGCTACTCTGGAAACACCATATATTTT. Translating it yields CASSLGWAGYSGNTIYF.

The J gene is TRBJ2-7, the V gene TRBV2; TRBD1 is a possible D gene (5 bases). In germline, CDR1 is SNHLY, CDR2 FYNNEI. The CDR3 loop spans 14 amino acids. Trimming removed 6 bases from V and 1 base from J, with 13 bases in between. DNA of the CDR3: TGTGCCAGCAGGCCGAGACAGTTATCCTACGAGCAGTACTTC. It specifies CASRPRQLSYEQYF. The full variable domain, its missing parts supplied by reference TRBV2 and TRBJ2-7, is EPEVTQTPSHQVTQMGQEVILRCVPISNHLYFYWYRQILGQKVEFLVSFYNNEISEKSEIFDDQFSVERPDGSNFTLKIRSTKLEDSAMYFCASRPRQLSYEQYFGPGTRLTVT.

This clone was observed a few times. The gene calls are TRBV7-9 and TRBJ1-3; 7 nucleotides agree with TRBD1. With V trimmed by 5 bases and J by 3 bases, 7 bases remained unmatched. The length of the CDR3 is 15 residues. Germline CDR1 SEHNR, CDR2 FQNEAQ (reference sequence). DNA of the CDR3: TGTGCCAGCAGCCCTTTAGACAGGGTTGGAAACACCATATATTTT. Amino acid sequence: CASSPLDRVGNTIYF.

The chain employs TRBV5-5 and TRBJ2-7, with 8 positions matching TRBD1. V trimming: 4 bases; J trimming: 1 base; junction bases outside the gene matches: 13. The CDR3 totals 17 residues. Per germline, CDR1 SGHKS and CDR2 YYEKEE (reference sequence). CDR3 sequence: CASSQTDRGDLSYEQYF. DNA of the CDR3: TGTGCCAGCAGCCAAACCGACAGGGGCGACCTTTCCTACGAGCAGTACTTC.

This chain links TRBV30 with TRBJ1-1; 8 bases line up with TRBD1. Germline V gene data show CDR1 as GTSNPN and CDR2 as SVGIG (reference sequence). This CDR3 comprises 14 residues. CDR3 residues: CAPTPRTGKTEAFF. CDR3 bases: TGTGCTCCCACCCCGAGGACAGGGAAAACTGAAGCTTTCTTT.

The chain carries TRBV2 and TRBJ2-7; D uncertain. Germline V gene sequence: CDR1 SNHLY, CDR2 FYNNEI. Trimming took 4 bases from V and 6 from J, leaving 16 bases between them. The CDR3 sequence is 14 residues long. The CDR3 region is CASSVDRVLSEQYF. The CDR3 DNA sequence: TGTGCCAGCAGTGTTGACCGGGTTCTCTCCGAGCAGTACTTC.

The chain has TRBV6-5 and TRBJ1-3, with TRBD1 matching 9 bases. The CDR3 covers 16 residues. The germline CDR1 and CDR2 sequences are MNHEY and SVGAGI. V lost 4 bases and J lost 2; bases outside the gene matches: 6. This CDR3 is CASSSGTGITGNTIYF. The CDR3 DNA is TGTGCCAGCAGTTCCGGGACAGGGATAACTGGAAACACCATATATTTT.

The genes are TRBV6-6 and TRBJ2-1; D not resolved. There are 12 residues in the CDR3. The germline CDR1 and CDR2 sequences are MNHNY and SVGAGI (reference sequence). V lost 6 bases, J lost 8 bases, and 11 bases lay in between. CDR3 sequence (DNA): TGTGCCAGCAGCCAAGCACGGTATGAGCAGTTCTTC. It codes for CASSQARYEQFF.

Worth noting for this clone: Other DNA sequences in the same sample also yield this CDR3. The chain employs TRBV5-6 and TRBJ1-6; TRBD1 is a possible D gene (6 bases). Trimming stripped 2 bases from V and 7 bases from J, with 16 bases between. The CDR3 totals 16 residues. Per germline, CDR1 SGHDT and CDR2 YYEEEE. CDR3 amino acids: CASSFSGTKLNSPLHF. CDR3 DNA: TGTGCCAGCAGCTTTTCCGGGACAAAGCTAAATTCACCCCTCCACTTT.